This paragraph covers one TCR beta chain sequence. Looked up from germline, CDR1 is SEHNR and CDR2 is FQNEAQ (reference sequence). This CDR3 is built from 15 residues. J gave up 5 bases and V 5 bases, and 8 bases lay outside the gene matches. In terms of age and location, participants ranged from roughly 18 to 89 years and lived in about two dozen US areas. Participants had their cohort set by participant-reported clinical history. The sample originates from a study of blood T cell repertoires in COVID-19. The overall study: Material from acute and convalescent COVID-19 was sourced from the United States, Italy and Spain.

Method: immunoSEQ multiplex PCR; TCRdb's copy keeps in-frame clones and lacks some. This table holds 250,000 to 350,000 clones, around 90% found once. The rearrangement uses TRBV7-9 and TRBJ2-5, with 10 positions matching TRBD1. The origin of this receptor is a woman aged 18-29 years with acute COVID-19. The sequencing input was PBMCs or T cells enriched from blood (not recorded which). The CDR3 protein is CASSLRQGANETQYF. CDR3 bases: TGTGCCAGCAGCCTACGACAGGGGGCGAACGAGACCCAGTACTTC.